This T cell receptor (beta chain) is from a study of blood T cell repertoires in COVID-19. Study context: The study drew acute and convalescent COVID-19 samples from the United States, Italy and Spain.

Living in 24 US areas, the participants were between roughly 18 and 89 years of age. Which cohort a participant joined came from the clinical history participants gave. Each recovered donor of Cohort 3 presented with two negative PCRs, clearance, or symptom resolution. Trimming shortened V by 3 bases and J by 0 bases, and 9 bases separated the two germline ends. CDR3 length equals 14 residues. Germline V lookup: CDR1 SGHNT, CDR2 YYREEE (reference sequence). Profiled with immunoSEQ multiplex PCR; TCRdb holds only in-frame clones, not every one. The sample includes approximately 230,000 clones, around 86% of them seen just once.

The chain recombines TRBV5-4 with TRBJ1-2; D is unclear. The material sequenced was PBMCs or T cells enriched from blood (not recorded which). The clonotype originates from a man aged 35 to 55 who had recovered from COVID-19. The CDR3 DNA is TGTGCCAGCAGCTGGACGGGAGCTAACTATGGCTACACCTTC. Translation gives CASSWTGANYGYTF.